The subject of this entry is one TCR beta chain. Its target is unknown. Trimming at V came to 4 bases and at J to 5 bases, leaving 7 bases not matched to a gene. CDR3 length equals 14 residues. Per the germline V gene, CDR1 is MGHRA and CDR2 is YSYEKL. These data come from a study of OX40 agonist ivuxolimab in advanced cancers. Study at large: The group had a mean age of around 64 years, ranged from about 23 to 79, and was roughly 83% male.

Study results and limitations: Partial responders dosed at 0.1-3.0 mg/kg displayed clonal expansion ranking among the lowest.

TCRdb keeps only in-frame clones here, not all; method: immunoSEQ multiplex PCR. The sample includes 45,000 to 60,000 clones, roughly 89% seen only once; the top ten take 10%. This chain connects TRBV4-1 to TRBJ2-5, with 7 bases lining up with TRBD2. The specimen was CD4+ or CD8+ T cells sorted from blood, collected in a trial of the OX40 agonist ivuxolimab. The source is an adult with an advanced solid tumor such as melanoma, head and neck, liver or kidney cancer. Here the CDR3 DNA reads TGCGCCAGCAGCCTAGCGGGCCGTGGGGAGACCCAGTACTTC. This encodes CASSLAGRGETQYF.